A single sample is the source of the 32 T cell receptor beta chains below, sequenced in a study of T-cell reconstitution after alpha-beta-depleted transplantation in children. For TCRbeta, the library was prepared with unique molecular identifiers. Using its own MiXCR run on the PCR reads, TCRdb lists one record per CDR3 protein. The table records around 440,000 distinct CDR3 sequences, 8% to 11% of them present only once. The sequencing used PBMCs, collected before TCRalphabeta/CD19-depleted stem cell transplant. Receptor source: a child aged 2 to 10 with inherited bone marrow failure, due to receive a stem cell transplant.

Ten or more counts support this clonotype. The chain is built from TRBV28 and TRBJ2-3; the D gene is possibly TRBD2 (6 bases). V lost 5 bases and J lost 2, with 11 bases in between. This CDR3 comprises 14 residues. Germline CDR1 and CDR2: MDHEN and SYDVKM. CDR3 sequence (DNA): TGTGCCAGCAGTCGACTAGAGAACACAGATACGCAGTATTTT. Its protein is CASSRLENTDTQYF.

This clonotype was seen at least ten times. The rearrangement links TRBV4-1 to TRBJ2-6; D is ambiguous. The ends were cut back, 1 base at V and 0 bases at J, with 4 bases in the middle. Germline CDR1 reads MGHRA; CDR2 reads YSYEKL. The CDR3 is 15 amino acids. The CDR3 coding sequence is TGCGCCAGCAGCCAAGTCAGCTCTGGGGCCAACGTCCTGACTTTC. This gives the protein CASSQVSSGANVLTF.

This clonotype was picked up many times. The chain recombines TRBV4-3 with TRBJ1-2; D unclear. The CDR3 has 17 amino acids. Germline V gene data show CDR1 as LGHNA and CDR2 as YSLEER. Between the trimmed V and J ends, which lost 4 bases and 5 bases, there was a span of 23 bases. In DNA form, the CDR3 reads TGCGCCAGCAGCCCTCGCCCTTTCCAAATACCGAGATATGGCTACACCTTC. It translates to CASSPRPFQIPRYGYTF.

This clonotype has only a few counts. V and J are TRBV19 and TRBJ2-4; D gene unclear. In germline, CDR1 is LNHDA, CDR2 SQIVND (reference sequence). Trimming took off 5 bases at V and 1 base at J, with 12 bases between the two ends. CDR3 size: 15 residues. CDR3 DNA sequence: TGTGCCAGTAGTGATGCGACGGTCGCCAAAAACATTCAGTACTTC. This codes for CASSDATVAKNIQYF. The full variable domain, rest sourced from reference TRBV19 and TRBJ2-4, is DGGITQSPKYLFRKEGQNVTLSCEQNLNHDAMYWYRQDPGQGLRLIYYSQIVNDFQKGDIAEGYSVSREKKESFPLTVTSAQKNPTAFYLCASSDATVAKNIQYFGAGTRLSVL.

The J gene is TRBJ2-7, the V gene TRBV30; 8 nucleotides align to TRBD2. V gave up 1 base and J gave up 6 bases; unmatched junction bases: 5. Germline V gives CDR1 GTSNPN, CDR2 SVGIG (reference sequence). The CDR3 runs to 13 residues. CDR3 protein: CAWSATSESEQYF. The CDR3 DNA sequence: TGTGCCTGGAGTGCGACTAGCGAATCCGAGCAGTACTTC. Complete variable domain (other parts from reference TRBV30 and TRBJ2-7): SQTIHQWPATLVQPVGSPLSLECTVEGTSNPNLYWYRQAAGRGLQLLFYSVGIGQISSEVPQNLSASRPQDRQFILSSKKLLLSDSGFYLCAWSATSESEQYFGPGTRLTVT.

There are many counts of this clonotype. The rearrangement links TRBV24-1 to TRBJ2-3, with 9 bases fitting TRBD2. V lost 0 bases and J lost 2; bases outside the gene matches: 8. The CDR3 spans 18 residues. The V gene's germline CDR1 is KGHDR and CDR2 SFDVKD. CDR3: CATSDLPEASGDTDTQYF. CDR3 DNA sequence: TGTGCCACCAGTGATTTGCCGGAGGCTAGCGGGGACACAGATACGCAGTATTTT.

This clonotype has more than one count but fewer than ten. The chain combines TRBV9 with TRBJ2-2; 10 bases align to TRBD1. The trim removed 4 bases at V and 5 bases at J, leaving 8 bases unmatched. This CDR3 contains 16 residues. Germline loops: CDR1 SGDLS, CDR2 YYNGEE. The CDR3 bases are TGTGCCAGCAGCCCTCAGACAGGGGGCTATACCGGGGAGCTGTTTTTT. Amino acid sequence: CASSPQTGGYTGELFF.

V and J are TRBV7-2 and TRBJ2-2; 12 positions agree with TRBD2. There are 15 residues in the CDR3. Trimming took 5 bases from V and 6 from J; bases not matched to a gene: 4. The V gene's germline CDR1 is SGHTA and CDR2 FQGNSA. CDR3 coding DNA: TGTGCCAGCAGCCTCGGGACTAGCGGGCCCGGGGAGCTGTTTTTT. Its translation is CASSLGTSGPGELFF.

This clonotype appeared a few times. The rearrangement links TRBV12-3 or TRBV12-4 to TRBJ2-1; D possibly corresponds to TRBD2 (6 bases). The CDR3 is 14 residues long. Trimming shortened V by 3 bases and J by 5 bases, and 11 bases separated the two germline ends. The CDR3 region has the DNA TGTGCCAGCAGTTTGAGGGACTTACACAATGAGCAGTTCTTC. This gives the protein CASSLRDLHNEQFF.

This clonotype was observed many times. The chain recombines TRBV5-1 with TRBJ2-7; TRBD2 is a possible D gene (7 bases). This CDR3 is 14 amino acids long. CDR1 is SGHRS, CDR2 YFSETQ, per germline. V lost 0 bases, J lost 5 bases, and 12 bases lay in between. The CDR3 DNA reads as TGCGCCAGCAGCTTGGCGGGGGGCTTGGACGAGCAGTACTTC. Its translation: CASSLAGGLDEQYF.

This clonotype showed up many times. J is TRBJ2-5 and V is TRBV5-1; 7 bases agree with TRBD1. V dropped 4 bases and J dropped 6; count of bases not matched to a gene: 9. Germline values: CDR1 SGHRS, CDR2 YFSETQ. The CDR3 covers 14 residues. CDR3 protein: CASSMDRIGKTQYF. The CDR3 coding sequence is TGCGCCAGCAGCATGGACAGGATAGGAAAGACCCAGTACTTC.

This clonotype was seen many times. V and J are TRBV5-1 and TRBJ1-6, with D unresolved. CDR3 size: 14 residues. Germline V gene sequence: CDR1 SGHRS, CDR2 YFSETQ. V was clipped by 1 base and J by 7 bases, with 9 bases between them. The CDR3 bases are TGCGCCAGCAGCTTGCAGGTGCCCAATTCACCCCTCCACTTT. This codes for CASSLQVPNSPLHF.

The chain combines TRBV27 with TRBJ2-2; maybe TRBD1 (5 bases). The CDR3 runs to 16 residues. V shed 2 bases and J shed 6 bases, with 16 bases lying between them. Looked up from germline, CDR1 is MNHEY and CDR2 is SMNVEV (reference sequence). Here the CDR3 reads CASSLQGPRRAGELFF. The CDR3 DNA reads TGTGCCAGCAGTTTACAGGGTCCCCGAAGGGCCGGGGAGCTGTTTTTT.

This clonotype came up many times. The V gene is TRBV5-1, the J gene TRBJ2-1, with 8 bases identical to TRBD2. Trimming removed 0 bases from V and 8 bases from J; junction bases left unmatched: 10. Germline CDR1 SGHRS, CDR2 YFSETQ. This CDR3 spans 16 amino acids. This CDR3 is CASSLALAGPTHEQFF. CDR3 nucleotides: TGCGCCAGCAGCTTGGCCCTAGCGGGCCCGACCCATGAGCAGTTCTTC.

The sample holds many counts of this clonotype. V and J are TRBV6-1 and TRBJ1-2, with D perhaps matching TRBD1 (6 bases). This CDR3 spans 13 amino acids. Trimming pared 8 bases from V and 3 bases from J, leaving 13 bases between. CDR1 MNHNS and CDR2 SASEGT come from the germline V gene. The CDR3 spells CASVTGLDYGYTF. The DNA for the CDR3 is TGTGCCAGCGTCACAGGGCTCGACTATGGCTACACCTTC.

There are many counts of this clonotype. V is TRBV29-1 and J is TRBJ2-3; perhaps D is TRBD1 or TRBD2 (5 bases each). This CDR3 comprises 18 residues. V was trimmed by 5 bases and J by 6 bases, leaving 30 bases between them. Germline V gene sequence: CDR1 SQVTM, CDR2 ANQGSEA. CDR3 protein: CSVLPGPKWGTLTDTQYF. The DNA for the CDR3 is TGCAGCGTTCTCCCGGGCCCCAAGTGGGGGACCCTCACGGATACGCAGTATTTT.

This clonotype was observed at least ten times. The chain couples TRBV30 to TRBJ1-1; D possibly corresponds to TRBD1 (5 bases). CDR1 and CDR2 from the germline V gene are GTSNPN and SVGIG (reference sequence). The CDR3 is 13 amino acids. V was pared by 5 bases and J by 5 bases, with 15 bases between. The CDR3 here is CAWYKRGQTEAFF. The CDR3 DNA reads as TGTGCCTGGTATAAGAGGGGCCAGACTGAAGCTTTCTTT.

This clonotype appeared a few times. The rearrangement joins TRBV27 to TRBJ2-1; D unresolved. Germline V gives CDR1 MNHEY, CDR2 SMNVEV (reference sequence). The V gene lost 9 bases and the J gene lost 5 bases, with 20 bases spanning the gap. The CDR3 is made up of 15 amino acids. CDR3 sequence reads: CASREWPDRNNEQFF. CDR3 DNA sequence: TGTGCCAGTCGTGAGTGGCCAGACCGGAACAATGAGCAGTTCTTC.

In this sample, this clonotype turned up many times. The chain combines TRBV28 with TRBJ1-1; TRBD1 aligns across 8 bases. The germline V gene has CDR1 MDHEN and CDR2 SYDVKM. This CDR3 spans 15 amino acids. Trimming cost V 6 bases and J 2 bases; bases outside gene matches: 8. The CDR3 nucleotides are TGTGCCAGCAGACGCGGGACAGGATCTAACACTGAAGCTTTCTTT. Its protein is CASRRGTGSNTEAFF.

This clonotype was seen a few times. The chain combines TRBV27 with TRBJ2-3, with TRBD2 as a possible D gene (6 bases). This CDR3 comprises 16 residues. Germline V gives CDR1 MNHEY, CDR2 SMNVEV (reference sequence). Trimming took off 3 bases at V and 2 bases at J, with 15 bases between the two ends. CDR3 coding DNA: TGTGCCAGCAGTTTTCAGATAGCGGAAGCCACAGATACGCAGTATTTT. It encodes CASSFQIAEATDTQYF.

For this clonotype: A read error may explain this, as a much larger clone is one base away. The rearrangement joins TRBV28 to TRBJ2-1; maybe TRBD2 (7 bases). Per germline, CDR1 MDHEN and CDR2 SYDVKM. There are 17 residues in the CDR3. V was pared by 5 bases and J by 9 bases, with 26 bases between. Written as DNA, the CDR3 is TGTGCCAGCAGTCTTACGGTCAGGAGCGGGATAGGGGGTGAGCAGTTCTTC. This translates into CASSLTVRSGIGGEQFF. Full variable domain (rest looked up from reference TRBV28 and TRBJ2-1): DVKVTQSSRYLVKRTGEKVFLECVQDMDHENMFWYRQDPGLGLRLIYFSYDVKMKEKGDIPEGYSVSREKKERFSLILESASTNQTSMYLCASSLTVRSGIGGEQFFGPGTRLTVL.

This chain links TRBV12-3 or TRBV12-4 with TRBJ2-7, with 9 bases lining up with TRBD2. This CDR3 region has 15 residues. The junction had 4 bases not matched to a gene; V was cut back by 0 bases and J by 4 bases. The CDR3 bases are TGTGCCAGCAGTTTAGCGGCGGGAGGGCTATACGAGCAGTACTTC. Protein product: CASSLAAGGLYEQYF.

To note about this clonotype: A single base separates this from a much larger clone, so it may be a read error. The V and J genes are TRBV12-3 or TRBV12-4 and TRBJ2-7; 11 bases fit TRBD2. The CDR3 runs to 14 residues. The CDR3: CGSSGSGRAHEQYF. CDR3 in DNA: TGTGGCAGCAGTGGTAGCGGGAGGGCCCACGAGCAGTACTTC.

This clonotype showed up just a few times. The rearrangement links TRBV5-1 to TRBJ2-7; maybe TRBD2 (7 bases). CDR3 length: 16 amino acids. V was cut by 3 bases and J by 0 bases, with 16 bases left in between. Per germline, CDR1 SGHRS and CDR2 YFSETQ. The CDR3 loop is CASSWGGGGLSYEQYF. Here the CDR3 DNA reads TGCGCCAGCAGCTGGGGGGGCGGGGGCCTCTCCTACGAGCAGTACTTC.

In this sample, this clonotype turned up once. The rearrangement uses TRBV7-1 and TRBJ2-7; D possibly corresponds to TRBD2 (5 bases). TRBV7-1 is an ORF for which the function is uncertain. Between the trimmed V and J ends, which lost 3 bases and 0 bases, there was a span of 9 bases. The CDR3 contains 14 residues. Here the CDR3 reads CASSSQRSSYEQYF. The CDR3, as DNA: TGTGCCAGCAGCTCCCAGCGGAGCTCCTACGAGCAGTACTTC.

At least ten counts were recorded for this clonotype. The chain combines TRBV12-3 or TRBV12-4 with TRBJ2-3, with D hard to call. The CDR3 is 14 residues long. Trimming removed 7 bases from V and 0 bases from J, with 11 bases in between. The DNA of the CDR3 is TGTGCCAGCACTAGGGCCCTAAGCACAGATACGCAGTATTTT. Amino acids: CASTRALSTDTQYF.

This clonotype was found many times. The chain recombines TRBV29-1 with TRBJ2-5; D gene uncertain. Trimming removed 7 bases from V and 3 bases from J, with 12 bases in between. Germline loops: CDR1 SQVTM, CDR2 ANQGSEA. This CDR3 contains 12 residues. The CDR3 sequence is CSGQANEETQYF. The CDR3 coding sequence is TGCAGCGGGCAGGCAAACGAAGAGACCCAGTACTTC.

In its sample, this clonotype was seen many times. The chain joins TRBV29-1 to TRBJ2-1; the D is unclear. The CDR3 totals 14 residues. With 4 bases removed from V and 0 bases from J, the gap between germline ends came to 10 bases. CDR1 SQVTM and CDR2 ANQGSEA come from the germline V gene. DNA of the CDR3: TGCAGCGTTGGGGGATCATCCTCCTACAATGAGCAGTTCTTC. Protein: CSVGGSSSYNEQFF.

The chain recombines TRBV4-1 with TRBJ1-5; TRBD1 is a possible D gene (5 bases). Germline loops: CDR1 MGHRA, CDR2 YSYEKL. CDR3 size: 14 residues. With 1 base removed from V and 5 bases from J, the gap between germline ends came to 9 bases. The CDR3 bases are TGCGCCAGCAGCCAAGTACAGGAAGATCAGCCCCAGCATTTT. Translating it yields CASSQVQEDQPQHF.

This clonotype was counted at least ten times. The CDR3 bases are TGTGCCAGCAGCGTAGATGCTAGCGGGTCGACGGCAGATACGCAGTATTTT. Its protein is CASSVDASGSTADTQYF. The J gene is TRBJ2-3, the V gene TRBV9; 8 bases map to TRBD2. This CDR3 is built from 17 residues. V was clipped by 0 bases and J by 4 bases; unmatched bases: 10. Germline assignment: CDR1 SGDLS and CDR2 YYNGEE.

Ten or more counts support this clonotype. The CDR3 bases are TGCAGTGCTAGAGATAGCGGGAGGGGCACAGATACGCAGTATTTT. It encodes CSARDSGRGTDTQYF. The rearrangement uses TRBV20-1 and TRBJ2-3; 11 positions agree with TRBD2. V shed 0 bases, J shed 1 base, and the junction held 0 bases outside the gene matches. The germline CDR1 and CDR2 sequences are DFQATT and SNEGSKA (reference sequence). This CDR3 spans 15 amino acids.

This clonotype occurred many times. J is TRBJ2-3 and V is TRBV20-1; TRBD1 is a possible D gene (6 bases). CDR1 and CDR2 from the germline V gene are DFQATT and SNEGSKA (reference sequence). There are 14 residues in the CDR3. Trimming stripped 6 bases from V and 0 bases from J, with 13 bases between. CDR3 bases: TGCAGTGCGCTGACAGGTGTTAGCACAGATACGCAGTATTTT. Its translation: CSALTGVSTDTQYF.